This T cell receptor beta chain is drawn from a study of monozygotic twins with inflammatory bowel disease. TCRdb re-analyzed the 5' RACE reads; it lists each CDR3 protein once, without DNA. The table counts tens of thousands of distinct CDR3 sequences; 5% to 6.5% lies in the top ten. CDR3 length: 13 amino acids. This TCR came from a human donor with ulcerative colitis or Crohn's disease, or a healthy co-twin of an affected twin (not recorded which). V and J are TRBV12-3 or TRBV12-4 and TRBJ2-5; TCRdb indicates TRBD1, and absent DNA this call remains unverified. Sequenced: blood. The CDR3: CASRWDPQETQYF.